These T cell receptor beta chains were read from a single sample in a study of T cell changes during pregnancy in multiple sclerosis. Some clones are missing from TCRdb's copy, which holds only in-frame ones; the method was immunoSEQ multiplex PCR. This table has about 97,000 clones, 90% appearing once. This sample comprised peripheral blood, obtained in the second trimester of pregnancy. The source of these receptors is a female donor in good health, enrolled as a control in a pregnancy study. Both conserved end residues are part of each CDR3. D genes are given only for firm matches. Where a row states a size, it is once, few, many or the class of an expanded clone; other rows omit it.

cdr3_aa cdr3_nt v_call clone_size j_call d_call cdr3_length
CASSAGPKRGSYEQYF TGTGCCAGCAGTGCCGGTCCAAAGCGGGGTTCCTACGAGCAGTACTTC TRBV2 NA TRBJ2-7 TRBD2 16
CASSLVSEKQFF TGCGCCAGCAGCTTGGTTTCGGAGAAGCAGTTCTTC TRBV5-1 NA TRBJ2-1 NA 12
CASSAQGTGYTEAFF TGTGCCAGCAGCGCACAAGGGACAGGTTACACTGAAGCTTTCTTT TRBV9 NA TRBJ1-1 TRBD1 15
CASSFLTGGVEAFF TGTGCCAGCAGCTTCCTGACAGGGGGGGTTGAAGCTTTCTTT TRBV5-6 NA TRBJ1-1 TRBD1 14
CAITRTGGSYEQYF TGTGCCATCACCCGGACAGGGGGCTCCTACGAGCAGTACTTC TRBV10-3 NA TRBJ2-7 TRBD1 14
CASSYDNFYEQYF TGTGCCAGCAGTTACGACAATTTCTACGAGCAGTACTTC TRBV6-5 NA TRBJ2-7 NA 13
CASSQDRTGNTIYF TGTGCCAGCTCACAAGACAGGACTGGAAACACCATATATTTT TRBV18 NA TRBJ1-3 NA 14
CASSLGGQGHGELFF TGTGCCAGCAGCTTAGGGGGACAGGGCCACGGGGAGCTGTTTTTT TRBV7-2 NA TRBJ2-2 TRBD1 15
CASSLQGTANYGYTF TGTGCCAGCAGCTTGCAGGGGACCGCTAACTATGGCTACACCTTC TRBV7-2 NA TRBJ1-2 NA 15
CASRIQGGTEAFF TGTGCCAGCAGAATACAGGGGGGCACTGAAGCTTTCTTT TRBV6-5 NA TRBJ1-1 TRBD1 13
CASSGQGSTEAFF TGTGCCAGCTCGGGACAGGGATCCACTGAAGCTTTCTTT TRBV18 NA TRBJ1-1 TRBD1 13
CASSLGQGAAFF TGTGCCAGCAGCTTGGGACAGGGGGCAGCTTTCTTT TRBV7-2 NA TRBJ1-1 TRBD1 12
CASSPRTGGDQPQHF TGTGCCAGCAGTCCCCGGACAGGGGGCGATCAGCCCCAGCATTTT TRBV2 NA TRBJ1-5 TRBD1 15
CASSLAGGSGYTF TGCGCCAGCAGCTTGGCAGGGGGGAGTGGCTACACCTTC TRBV5-1 NA TRBJ1-2 TRBD1 13
CASSIGLAYTF TGTGCCAGTAGTATTGGGCTGGCTTACACCTTC TRBV19 once TRBJ1-2 NA 11
CASSPPGGHGYTF TGTGCCAGCAGCCCCCCGGGCGGGCATGGCTACACCTTC TRBV7-2 NA TRBJ1-2 NA 13
CSARREEKLFF TGCAGTGCCCGCCGGGAGGAAAAACTGTTTTTT TRBV20-1 once TRBJ1-4 NA 11
CASSPGGSVNEQFF TGTGCCAGCAGCCCCGGAGGCTCGGTCAATGAGCAGTTCTTC TRBV6-5 NA TRBJ2-1 NA 14
CSYRNTEAFF TGCAGTTATAGGAACACTGAAGCTTTCTTT TRBV29-1 NA TRBJ1-1 NA 10
CASSRKGYTEAFF TGTGCCAGCAGCCGAAAGGGGTACACTGAAGCTTTCTTT TRBV11-3 NA TRBJ1-1 NA 13
CASSKPRDSSTNEKLFF TGTGCCAGTAGCAAGCCGAGGGACAGCTCAACTAATGAAAAACTGTTTTTT TRBV19 NA TRBJ1-4 TRBD1 17
CAWGLHSYNEQFF TGTGCCTGGGGACTCCACTCCTACAATGAGCAGTTCTTC TRBV30 NA TRBJ2-1 NA 13
CASSYRRRTNTGELFF TGTGCCAGCAGTTACCGCAGGCGAACGAACACCGGGGAGCTGTTTTTT TRBV6-5 NA TRBJ2-2 NA 16
CASSLAPGRSIQYF TGTGCCAGCAGCTTGGCGCCAGGGAGGAGCATTCAGTACTTC TRBV5-8 NA TRBJ2-4 NA 14